Listed below are T cell receptor beta chains from one sample, sequenced in a study of T cell responses to AZD1222 COVID-19 vaccine. Sequencing used immunoSEQ multiplex PCR; TCRdb keeps in-frame clones, though not all of them. The table has some 120,000 clones, more than 75% seen once. This material consisted of peripheral blood, taken on day 0 of AZD1222 vaccination. Receptors originate from an adult in good health. Both conserved end residues are part of each CDR3. The D gene is left open where the match is weak. Rows give clone size only sometimes, using once, few, many, or a class for an expanded clone.

abundance	v_gene	d_gene	j_gene	CDR3aa	CDR3nt
NA	TRBV29-1	TRBD1	TRBJ2-5	CSVVRTFGDRRGETQYF	TGCAGCGTTGTTCGAACCTTCGGGGACAGGAGGGGGGAGACCCAGTACTTC
NA	TRBV3-1/TRBV3-2	NA	TRBJ2-7	CASSRLVDEQYF	TGTGCCAGCAGCCGACTAGTAGACGAGCAGTACTTC
NA	TRBV2	NA	TRBJ2-7	CASRSGHFPLTRHSYEQYF	TGTGCCAGCAGATCGGGACACTTTCCGCTCACTAGACACTCCTACGAGCAGTACTTC
NA	TRBV7-2	NA	TRBJ1-5	CASSLLGGNQPQHF	TGTGCCAGCAGCTTACTTGGGGGCAATCAGCCCCAGCATTTT
NA	TRBV11-2	NA	TRBJ2-7	CASSLMSGGTREQYF	TGTGCCAGCAGCTTAATGTCCGGAGGTACGAGGGAGCAGTACTTC
NA	TRBV28	NA	TRBJ2-7	CASRKGGLVEQYF	TGTGCCAGCAGGAAGGGGGGGCTGGTCGAGCAGTACTTC
NA	TRBV28	TRBD2	TRBJ2-3	CASSSTSGKVDTQYF	TGTGCCAGCAGCTCTACTAGCGGGAAAGTGGATACGCAGTATTTT
NA	TRBV30	TRBD2	TRBJ2-3	CAWGLAGVDTQYF	TGTGCCTGGGGTCTGGCGGGAGTTGATACGCAGTATTTT
NA	TRBV21-1	NA	TRBJ1-6	CASSKAATPPSPKSADSPLHF	TGTGCCAGCAGCAAAGCGGCCACACCACCCAGCCCCAAGTCGGCGGATTCACCCCTCCACTTT
NA	TRBV6-2/TRBV6-3	TRBD1	TRBJ2-2	CASSSGQRTGELFF	TGTGCCAGCAGCTCGGGACAGAGGACCGGGGAGCTGTTTTTT
NA	TRBV19	NA	TRBJ2-5	CASNIGGGVQETQYF	TGTGCCAGTAACATAGGGGGAGGGGTCCAAGAGACCCAGTACTTC
NA	TRBV6-2/TRBV6-3	NA	TRBJ2-7	CASSYSPATINEQYF	TGTGCCAGCAGTTACTCTCCGGCTACAATCAACGAGCAGTACTTC
NA	TRBV29-1	TRBD1	TRBJ1-5	CSVETGGNQPQHF	TGCAGCGTTGAAACAGGGGGCAATCAGCCCCAGCATTTT
NA	TRBV18	NA	TRBJ1-2	CASSPDSAILFYGYTF	TGTGCCAGCTCACCGGACTCAGCTATTCTGTTCTATGGCTACACCTTC
NA	TRBV6-6	NA	TRBJ2-1	CASSPTGGGSGNEQFF	TGTGCCAGCAGTCCCACGGGTGGGGGGTCCGGTAATGAGCAGTTCTTC
NA	TRBV28	NA	TRBJ1-1	CASSPTPEGSEAFF	TGTGCCAGCAGTCCTACCCCTGAGGGGTCCGAAGCTTTCTTT
NA	TRBV27	NA	TRBJ1-1	CASSLFGGSTEAFF	TGTGCCAGCAGTTTATTTGGCGGGTCGACTGAAGCTTTCTTT
few	TRBV7-2	TRBD1	TRBJ2-1	CASSPTQGNYNEQFF	TGTGCCAGCAGCCCTACACAGGGGAATTACAATGAGCAGTTCTTC
NA	TRBV6-2/TRBV6-3	NA	TRBJ2-2	CASSSTDDNTGELFF	TGTGCCAGCAGTTCAACGGACGACAACACCGGGGAGCTGTTTTTT
once	TRBV2	TRBD1	TRBJ1-2	CASSPGQGNGYTF	TGTGCCAGCAGTCCGGGACAGGGCAATGGCTACACCTTC
NA	TRBV15	NA	TRBJ1-5	CATSSTLDRNQPQHF	TGTGCCACCAGCTCCACACTGGACAGAAATCAGCCCCAGCATTTT
NA	TRBV9	NA	TRBJ2-3	CASSPRPSSTDTQYF	TGTGCCAGCAGCCCACGCCCCTCTAGCACAGATACGCAGTATTTT
NA	TRBV5-1	TRBD1	TRBJ1-4	CASSPMAGTGSEKLFF	TGCGCCAGCAGCCCTATGGCCGGGACAGGGAGTGAAAAACTGTTTTTT
NA	TRBV10-2	TRBD2	TRBJ2-3	CASSESTSGITDTQYF	TGCGCCAGCAGTGAGTCCACTAGCGGGATAACAGATACGCAGTATTTT
NA	TRBV6-5	NA	TRBJ2-3	CASSYPSGSTDTQYF	TGTGCCAGCAGTTACCCGAGCGGGAGCACAGATACGCAGTATTTT
NA	TRBV6-5	NA	TRBJ2-7	CASSYSFTSPYEQYF	TGTGCCAGCAGTTACTCCTTCACGAGCCCCTACGAGCAGTACTTC
NA	TRBV5-1	NA	TRBJ1-1	CASSLDGRPNTEAFF	TGCGCCAGCAGCTTGGACGGCAGGCCGAACACTGAAGCTTTCTTT
once	TRBV10-3	TRBD1	TRBJ1-1	CATQTGNQNTEAFF	TGTGCCACCCAGACAGGGAACCAGAACACTGAAGCTTTCTTT
once	TRBV7-2	NA	TRBJ1-5	CASNFVWGSDQPQHF	TGTGCCAGCAACTTCGTTTGGGGTTCTGATCAGCCCCAGCATTTT
NA	TRBV7-6	NA	TRBJ2-7	CASSVQGEQYF	TGTGCCAGCAGCGTCCAGGGGGAGCAGTACTTC